The 13 T cell receptor beta chains reported below all come from one sample, sequenced in a study of shared clonotypes between healthy human individuals. The method was immunoSEQ multiplex PCR; TCRdb's version includes in-frame clones alone and lacks a portion of them. The table includes around 2.1 million clones, about 92% detected once. Naive CD8 isolation took CD45RO-negative cells positively selected for CCR7 and excluded terminally differentiated effector memory CD45RA+ cells. Material for sequencing was naive CD8+ T cells from PBMCs. All receptors come from a man aged 18-30 years in good health. Some clones in this sample may be carry-over from other donors' samples.

This chain links TRBV2 with TRBJ1-3; D is unclear. CDR1 is SNHLY, CDR2 FYNNEI, per germline. The CDR3 consists of 11 residues. The V and J ends lost 8 bases and 3 bases respectively, with 5 bases between them. This CDR3 reads CASPSGNTIYF. CDR3 coding DNA: TGTGCCAGCCCAAGTGGAAACACCATATATTTT.

V is TRBV6-4 and J is TRBJ1-1, with D perhaps matching TRBD1 (5 bases). Germline CDR1 and CDR2: MRHNA and SNTAGT. The CDR3 length is 13 residues. V was pared by 4 bases and J by 0 bases, with 6 bases between. CDR3 region: CASSAGMNTEAFF. The CDR3 DNA follows: TGTGCCAGCAGTGCAGGGATGAACACTGAAGCTTTCTTT.

The chain combines TRBV30 with TRBJ2-6; 9 nucleotides line up with TRBD1. V was clipped by 4 bases and J by 1 base; unmatched bases: 14. This CDR3 has 19 amino acids. Germline assignment: CDR1 GTSNPN and CDR2 SVGIG (reference sequence). CDR3 loop: CAWNSAWTGDKSGANVLTF. DNA for the CDR3: TGTGCCTGGAACTCCGCCTGGACAGGGGATAAATCTGGGGCCAACGTCCTGACTTTC.

The chain couples TRBV2 to TRBJ2-7, with D perhaps assigned TRBD1 or TRBD2 (5 bases each). V was trimmed by 4 bases and J by 0 bases, leaving 13 bases between them. CDR3 length: 15 amino acids. CDR1 is SNHLY, CDR2 FYNNEI, per germline. CDR3 sequence reads: CASSGGTPSSYEQYF. The CDR3 region has the DNA TGTGCCAGCAGTGGAGGGACGCCAAGCTCCTACGAGCAGTACTTC.

This sequence joins TRBV7-2 and TRBJ1-2; perhaps TRBD1 as D (6 bases). The CDR3 has 12 amino acids. The V gene lost 5 bases and the J gene lost 8 bases, with 12 bases spanning the gap. Germline CDR1 is SGHTA and CDR2 is FQGNSA. The CDR3 DNA follows: TGTGCCAGCAGCCTCGACAGGACGGGCTACACCTTC. The encoded protein is CASSLDRTGYTF.

The genes are TRBV14 and TRBJ2-1; TRBD2 aligns across 14 bases. This CDR3 is 16 amino acids long. CDR1 is SGHDN and CDR2 is FVKESK in the germline V gene. The junction had 5 bases not matched to a gene; V was cut back by 5 bases and J by 5 bases. CDR3 residues: CASSTGLAGDHNEQFF. CDR3 bases: TGTGCCAGCAGCACGGGACTAGCGGGAGATCACAATGAGCAGTTCTTC. Combining the CDR3 with reference TRBV14 and TRBJ2-1 gives the whole variable domain EAGVTQFPSHSVIEKGQTVTLRCDPISGHDNLYWYRRVMGKEIKFLLHFVKESKQDESGMPNNRFLAERTGGTYSTLKVQPAELEDSGVYFCASSTGLAGDHNEQFFGPGTRLTVL.

The chain recombines TRBV10-2 with TRBJ1-5, with 11 bases identical to TRBD1. Trimming at V came to 7 bases and at J to 0 bases, leaving 8 bases not matched to a gene. Germline V CDR1 and CDR2: WSHSY, SAAADI. This CDR3 region has 17 residues. In DNA form, the CDR3 reads TGCGCCAGCACTGGGACAGGGGGACCCTATAGCAATCAGCCCCAGCATTTT. Residues: CASTGTGGPYSNQPQHF.

This rearrangement joins TRBV6-6 to TRBJ2-1; the D gene is possibly TRBD2 (5 bases). Trimming removed 2 bases at V and 6 bases at J, with 14 bases between. This CDR3 has 15 amino acids. Germline V gene sequence: CDR1 MNHNY, CDR2 SVGAGI (reference sequence). DNA of the CDR3: TGTGCCAGCAGTTACGGACTTCCGAGAGGCAATGAGCAGTTCTTC. Its translation is CASSYGLPRGNEQFF.

The chain combines TRBV9 with TRBJ2-2; TRBD2 matches 9 bases. The CDR3 covers 18 residues. V was pared by 4 bases and J by 4 bases, with 14 bases of the junction left unmatched. Germline CDR1 SGDLS, CDR2 YYNGEE. DNA of the CDR3: TGTGCCAGCAGCATATCACCGATGGCGGGAGGGAGCACCGGGGAGCTGTTTTTT. It encodes CASSISPMAGGSTGELFF.

This chain uses TRBV6-5 with TRBJ2-2; D is perhaps TRBD2 (5 bases). Per the germline V gene, CDR1 is MNHEY and CDR2 is SVGAGI. The V end lost 6 bases, the J end lost 3 bases, and 14 bases lay between the germline ends. The CDR3 is 15 residues long. CDR3: CASRIKEEDTGELFF. The DNA for the CDR3 is TGTGCCAGCAGAATCAAAGAGGAGGACACCGGGGAGCTGTTTTTT.

The chain recombines TRBV7-9 with TRBJ2-3, with 7 bases that match TRBD2. Germline V gene data show CDR1 as SEHNR and CDR2 as FQNEAQ (reference sequence). V gave up 1 base and J gave up 2 bases; unmatched junction bases: 9. The CDR3 loop spans 17 amino acids. In nucleotides, the CDR3 is TGTGCCAGCAGCTTAGGGGCCCGGCGGGAGTTCACAGATACGCAGTATTTT. This codes for CASSLGARREFTDTQYF.

There are a few counts of this clone. V and J are TRBV27 and TRBJ1-5; D is uncertain. The CDR3 sequence is 13 residues long. Germline loops: CDR1 MNHEY, CDR2 SMNVEV (reference sequence). V lost 2 bases to trimming and J lost 5 bases, with 7 bases between them. CDR3 loop: CASSLVVHQPQHF. The CDR3 bases are TGTGCCAGCAGTTTAGTGGTGCATCAGCCCCAGCATTTT.

The J gene is TRBJ1-1, the V gene TRBV6-1; tentatively, D is TRBD1 (6 bases). The V end was cut by 6 bases, the J end by 3 bases, with 14 bases between. The germline V gene encodes CDR1 MNHNS and CDR2 SASEGT. The CDR3 sequence is 14 residues long. CDR3 coding DNA: TGTGCCAGCAGACAGGGACGGACGCACACTGAAGCTTTCTTT. It translates to CASRQGRTHTEAFF.